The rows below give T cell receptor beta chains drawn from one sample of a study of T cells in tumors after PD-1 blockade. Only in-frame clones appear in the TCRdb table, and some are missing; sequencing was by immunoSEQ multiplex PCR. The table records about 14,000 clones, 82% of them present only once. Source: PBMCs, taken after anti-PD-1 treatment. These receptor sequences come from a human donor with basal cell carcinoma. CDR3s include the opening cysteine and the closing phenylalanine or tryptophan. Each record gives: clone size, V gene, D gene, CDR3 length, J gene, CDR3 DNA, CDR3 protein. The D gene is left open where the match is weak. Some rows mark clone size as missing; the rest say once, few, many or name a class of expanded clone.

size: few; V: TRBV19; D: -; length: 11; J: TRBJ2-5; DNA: TGTGCCAGTAGTGCCCAGGAGACCCAGTACTTC; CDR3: CASSAQETQYF
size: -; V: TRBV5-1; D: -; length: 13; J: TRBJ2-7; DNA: TGCGCCAGCAGCTCCGGCGGCAGCTACGAGCAGTACTTC; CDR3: CASSSGGSYEQYF
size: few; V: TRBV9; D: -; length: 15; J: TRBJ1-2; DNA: TGTGCCAGCAGCGTAGCTACGAGGGCGGACTATGGCTACACCTTC; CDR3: CASSVATRADYGYTF
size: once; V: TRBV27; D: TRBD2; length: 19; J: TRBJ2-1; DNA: TGTGCCAGCAGTCGCGGACTAGCGGGAGGGCCGATGCCAAGCAATGAGCAGTTCTTC; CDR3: CASSRGLAGGPMPSNEQFF
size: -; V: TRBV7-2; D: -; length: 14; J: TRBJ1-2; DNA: TGTGCCAGCAGCCTAATGACAGCGGACTATGGCTACACCTTC; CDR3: CASSLMTADYGYTF
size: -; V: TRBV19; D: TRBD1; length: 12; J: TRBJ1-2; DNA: TGTGCCAGTAGCAGGACAGGGAATGGCTACACCTTC; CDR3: CASSRTGNGYTF
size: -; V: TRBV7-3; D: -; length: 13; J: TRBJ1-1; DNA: TGTGCCAGCAGCCGAGGATCGAACACTGAAGCTTTCTTT; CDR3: CASSRGSNTEAFF
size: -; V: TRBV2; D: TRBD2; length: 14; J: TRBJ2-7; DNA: TGTGCCAGCAGTGAATCGAGCGGGAGGAACGAGCAGTACTTC; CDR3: CASSESSGRNEQYF
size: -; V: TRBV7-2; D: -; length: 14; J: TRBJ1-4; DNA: TGTGCCAGCAGCAAATCAGGGACTAATGAAAAACTGTTTTTT; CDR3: CASSKSGTNEKLFF
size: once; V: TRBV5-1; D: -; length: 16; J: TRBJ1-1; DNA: TGCGCCAGCAGTTTATCGCCCGGGACACTGAACACTGAAGCTTTCTTT; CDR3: CASSLSPGTLNTEAFF
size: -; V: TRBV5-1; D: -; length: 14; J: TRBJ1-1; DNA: TGCGCCAGCAGCTTGGATTTGGGAAACACTGAAGCTTTCTTT; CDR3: CASSLDLGNTEAFF
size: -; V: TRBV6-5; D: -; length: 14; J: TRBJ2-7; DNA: TGTGCCAGTTATCGGGACGCATCCTCCTACGAGCAGTACTTC; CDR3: CASYRDASSYEQYF
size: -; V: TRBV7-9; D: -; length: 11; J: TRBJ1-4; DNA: TGTGCCAGCAGCACCAACAATAAACTGTTTTTT; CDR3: CASSTNNKLFF
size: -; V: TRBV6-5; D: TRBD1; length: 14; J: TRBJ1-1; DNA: TGTGCCAGCAAAAATACTAACAGGGGCACTGAAGCTTTCTTT; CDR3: CASKNTNRGTEAFF
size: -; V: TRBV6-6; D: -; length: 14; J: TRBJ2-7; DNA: TGTGCCAGCAGTTACTCGGGCAGGCAGTACGAGCAGTACTTC; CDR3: CASSYSGRQYEQYF
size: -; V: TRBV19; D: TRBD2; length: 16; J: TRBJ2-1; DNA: TGTGCCAGTAGTATAAAAGTCGGGACTAGCTTCAATGAGCAGTTCTTC; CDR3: CASSIKVGTSFNEQFF
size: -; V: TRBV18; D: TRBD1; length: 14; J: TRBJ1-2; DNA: TGTGCCAGCTCACCGGTACAGGGGAACTATGGCTACACCTTC; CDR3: CASSPVQGNYGYTF
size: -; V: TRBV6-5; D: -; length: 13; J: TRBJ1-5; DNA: TGTGCCAGCACAAGCGGGCCCAATCAGCCCCAGCATTTT; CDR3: CASTSGPNQPQHF
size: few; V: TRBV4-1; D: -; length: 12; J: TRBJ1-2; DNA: TGCGCCAGCAGCCCCCGGGTGGGGGGCTACACCTTC; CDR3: CASSPRVGGYTF
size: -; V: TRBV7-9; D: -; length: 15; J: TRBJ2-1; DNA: TGTGCCAGCAGCGCCGGGACTGGGTCCCGCAATGAGCAGTTCTTC; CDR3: CASSAGTGSRNEQFF
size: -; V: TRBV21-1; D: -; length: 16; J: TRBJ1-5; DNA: TGTGCCAGCAGCATAAGGACAGGTGCCAGCAATCAGCCCCAGCATTTT; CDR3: CASSIRTGASNQPQHF
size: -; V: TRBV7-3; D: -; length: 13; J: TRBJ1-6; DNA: TGTGCCAGCAGCACCAAGGGGGGTTCACCCCTCCACTTT; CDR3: CASSTKGGSPLHF
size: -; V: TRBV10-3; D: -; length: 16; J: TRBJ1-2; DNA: TGTGCCATCAGTGAGGAAAGGGGACCCGATAGCTATGGCTACACCTTC; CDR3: CAISEERGPDSYGYTF
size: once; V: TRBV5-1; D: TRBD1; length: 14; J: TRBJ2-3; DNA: TGCGCCAGCAGCCCAGACAGGGTAGGGGGTACAACGTATTTT; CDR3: CASSPDRVGGTTYF
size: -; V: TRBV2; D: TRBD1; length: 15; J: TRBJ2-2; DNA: TGTGCCAGCAACGGACAGGGGAGGGACACCGGGGAGCTGTTTTTT; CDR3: CASNGQGRDTGELFF
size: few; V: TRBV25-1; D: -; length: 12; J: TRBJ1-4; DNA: TGTGCCAGCAGTGAGGGCAGGGAGGAACTGTTTTTT; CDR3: CASSEGREELFF
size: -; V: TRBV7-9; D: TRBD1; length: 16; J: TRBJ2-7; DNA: TGTGCCAGCAGGTATAACCGCGGGACAGGGGCCCACGAGCAGTACTTC; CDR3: CASRYNRGTGAHEQYF
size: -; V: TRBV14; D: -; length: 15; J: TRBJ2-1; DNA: TGTGCCAGCAGCCAAGCATGGACACTAGACAATGAGCAGTTCTTC; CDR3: CASSQAWTLDNEQFF
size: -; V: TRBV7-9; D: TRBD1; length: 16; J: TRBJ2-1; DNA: TGTGCCAGCAGCCCCCTCTGGGACAGGGGAAAGAATGAGCAGTTCTTC; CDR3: CASSPLWDRGKNEQFF
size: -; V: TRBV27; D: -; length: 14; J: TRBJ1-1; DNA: TGTGCCAGCAGTTTAGGACTCGGAGGCGCTGAAGCTTTCTTT; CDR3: CASSLGLGGAEAFF
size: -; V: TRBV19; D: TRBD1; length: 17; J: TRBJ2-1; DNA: TGTGCCAGTAGTATTCGGCAAGGGGGCAACTCCTACAATGAGCAGTTCTTC; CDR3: CASSIRQGGNSYNEQFF
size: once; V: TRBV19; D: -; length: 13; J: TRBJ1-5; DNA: TGTGCCAGTAGGCCGGGCAGGGTCCAGCCCCAGCATTTT; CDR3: CASRPGRVQPQHF
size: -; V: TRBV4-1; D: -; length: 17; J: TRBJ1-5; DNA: TGCGCCAGCAGCCAGGAAGTTACCGTCGGGACGAATCAGCCCCAGCATTTT; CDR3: CASSQEVTVGTNQPQHF
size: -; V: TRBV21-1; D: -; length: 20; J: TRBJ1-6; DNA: TGTGCCAGCAGCAATTTAAGGCGACAGGAGCCCTTAATCTATAATTCACCCCTCCACTTT; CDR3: CASSNLRRQEPLIYNSPLHF
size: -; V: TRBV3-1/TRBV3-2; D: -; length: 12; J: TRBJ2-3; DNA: TGTGCCAGCAGCCAGAGGGAGGATACGCAGTATTTT; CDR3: CASSQREDTQYF
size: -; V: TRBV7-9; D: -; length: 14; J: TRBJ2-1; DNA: TGTGCCAGCAGCTTAGTTGGTTCCTACAATGAGCAGTTCTTC; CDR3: CASSLVGSYNEQFF
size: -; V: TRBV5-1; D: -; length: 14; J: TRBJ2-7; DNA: TGCGCCAGCAGCTTGGATGGCAGTTCCTACGAGCAGTACTTC; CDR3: CASSLDGSSYEQYF
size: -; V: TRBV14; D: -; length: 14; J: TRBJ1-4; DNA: TGTGCCGGCAGCCAAATGGGGTTCGGTGAAAAACTGTTTTTT; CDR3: CAGSQMGFGEKLFF
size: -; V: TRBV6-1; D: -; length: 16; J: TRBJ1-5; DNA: TGTGCCAGCAGTGTTTTCGGGGGACAAAGAAATCAGCCCCAGCATTTT; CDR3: CASSVFGGQRNQPQHF
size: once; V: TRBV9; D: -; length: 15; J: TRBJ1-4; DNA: TGTGCCAGCAGCGTAGGAACAGGGAGAGGGGAAAAACTGTTTTTT; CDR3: CASSVGTGRGEKLFF
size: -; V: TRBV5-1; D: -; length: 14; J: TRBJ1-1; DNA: TGCGCCAGCAGCTTGTCAGGGTCGAACACTGAAGCTTTCTTT; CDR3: CASSLSGSNTEAFF
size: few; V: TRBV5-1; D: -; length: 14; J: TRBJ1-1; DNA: TGCGCCAGCAGCTTTTCGACGGTCAACACTGAAGCTTTCTTT; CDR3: CASSFSTVNTEAFF
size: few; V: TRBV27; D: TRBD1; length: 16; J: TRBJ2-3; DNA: TGTGCCAGCAGTCAGGACAGGGGATATGGCACAGATACGCAGTATTTT; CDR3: CASSQDRGYGTDTQYF
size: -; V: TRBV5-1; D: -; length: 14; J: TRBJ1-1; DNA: TGCGCCAGCAGCTTGGACACAGTGAACACTGAAGCTTTCTTT; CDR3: CASSLDTVNTEAFF
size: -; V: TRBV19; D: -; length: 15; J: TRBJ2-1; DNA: TGTGCCAGTAGTATAGGCAGGGCCCTCTACAATGAGCAGTTCTTC; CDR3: CASSIGRALYNEQFF
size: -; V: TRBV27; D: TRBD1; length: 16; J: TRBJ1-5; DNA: TGTGCCAGCAGTCCCTACAGGGGGCTCATTTATCAGCCCCAGCATTTT; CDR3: CASSPYRGLIYQPQHF
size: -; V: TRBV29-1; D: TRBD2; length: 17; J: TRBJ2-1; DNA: TGCAGCGGTAGGGGACTAGCGGATAGAAGCTCCTACAATGAGCAGTTCTTC; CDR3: CSGRGLADRSSYNEQFF